This entry describes one TCR beta chain. The ends were cut back, 6 bases at V and 0 bases at J, with 9 bases in the middle. Germline values: CDR1 SGHRS, CDR2 YFSETQ. This CDR3 is 13 amino acids long. This sample was taken from a study of T cells in Graves' hyperthyroidism and ophthalmopathy. The source material, RNA transcripts, was used to amplify TCR beta CDR3 regions. Researchers ran a first-round RT-PCR on the TCR CDR3 using the HTBI primer set. TCRdb called the multiplex PCR reads again in MiXCR, with one record for every CDR3 protein. This sample has under 250,000 distinct CDR3 sequences; 17% occur once, and the top ten carry approximately 50%.

The sequencing input was blood. The chain has TRBV5-1 and TRBJ2-5; possibly TRBD1 for D (5 bases). This receptor was taken from a man aged 45 to 65 with Graves' hyperthyroidism. In nucleotides, the CDR3 is TGCGCCAGCACCCAGGACAACCAAGAGACCCAGTACTTC. Translated: CASTQDNQETQYF.